Shown below are 25 T cell receptor beta chains from a single sample sequenced in a study of blood T cell repertoires in COVID-19. The method was immunoSEQ multiplex PCR; TCRdb's version includes in-frame clones alone and lacks a portion of them. The table has some 300,000 clones, approximately 88% seen once. The specimen sequenced was peripheral blood. The source is a woman aged 25-40 years who had recovered from COVID-19.

This chain links TRBV7-9 with TRBJ1-3; TRBD1 might be the D (5 bases). CDR1 is SEHNR, CDR2 FQNEAQ, per germline (reference sequence). The germline V and J ends were trimmed by 1 base and 6 bases, with 13 bases remaining between them. The CDR3 is 15 residues long. CDR3 coding DNA: TGTGCCAGCAGCTTAGACTCAGGGAAAATAAACACCATATATTTT. This codes for CASSLDSGKINTIYF.

The chain has TRBV27 and TRBJ2-7; 8 positions agree with TRBD1. This CDR3 has 16 amino acids. The V and J ends lost 0 bases and 0 bases, in that order; junction bases with no gene match: 4. The germline gives CDR1 MNHEY, CDR2 SMNVEV (reference sequence). The chain's CDR3 is CASSLSKTGASYEQYF. The DNA of the CDR3 is TGTGCCAGCAGTTTATCCAAGACAGGGGCCTCCTACGAGCAGTACTTC.

The CDR3 is CASSRTSGRTGELFF. CDR3 sequence (DNA): TGTGCCAGCAGTCGGACTAGCGGTCGTACCGGGGAGCTGTTTTTT. V usage is TRBV7-3 and J usage is TRBJ2-2, with TRBD2 identical over 10 bases. V shed 6 bases and J 5 bases; nucleotides not matched to a gene: 6. This CDR3 is built from 15 residues. Germline assignment: CDR1 SGHTA and CDR2 FQGTGA. Based on the CDR3 plus reference TRBV7-3 and TRBJ2-2, the full variable domain is GAGVSQTPSNKVTEKGKYVELRCDPISGHTALYWYRQSLGQGPEFLIYFQGTGAADDSGLPNDRFFAVRPEGSVSTLKIQRTERGDSAVYLCASSRTSGRTGELFFGEGSRLTVL.

V usage is TRBV7-9 and J usage is TRBJ2-1; 7 positions match TRBD2. V was pared by 3 bases and J by 7 bases, with 6 bases of the junction left unmatched. Germline V gene sequence: CDR1 SEHNR, CDR2 FQNEAQ (reference sequence). CDR3 length: 14 residues. CDR3 in amino acids: CASSLGGAGNEQFF. DNA for the CDR3: TGTGCCAGCAGCTTGGGAGGGGCCGGAAATGAGCAGTTCTTC.

This clone was detected once. The chain is built from TRBV6-2 or TRBV6-3 and TRBJ2-7, with D possibly being TRBD1 (5 bases). The CDR3 has 12 residues. Germline V gene data show CDR1 as MNHEY and CDR2 as SVGEGT. The V end was cut by 2 bases, the J end by 3 bases, with 5 bases between. This CDR3 is CASSYRGYEQYF. CDR3 sequence (DNA): TGTGCCAGCAGTTACAGGGGCTACGAGCAGTACTTC.

This sequence joins TRBV14 and TRBJ1-1; D ambiguous. The CDR3 is 13 residues long. Deletions cut 1 base from V and 8 bases from J, with 11 bases between. Germline V gene sequence: CDR1 SGHDN, CDR2 FVKESK. The CDR3: CASSQGVRAEAFF. In DNA, the CDR3 is TGTGCCAGCAGCCAAGGGGTGCGGGCAGAAGCTTTCTTT. The whole variable domain, filled in from reference TRBV14 and TRBJ1-1, reads EAGVTQFPSHSVIEKGQTVTLRCDPISGHDNLYWYRRVMGKEIKFLLHFVKESKQDESGMPNNRFLAERTGGTYSTLKVQPAELEDSGVYFCASSQGVRAEAFFGQGTRLTVV.

This clone showed up just once. The chain links TRBV28 to TRBJ2-6, with 7 bases fitting TRBD1. Germline CDR1 MDHEN, CDR2 SYDVKM. V dropped 3 bases and J dropped 3; count of bases not matched to a gene: 14. The CDR3 runs 19 residues. The CDR3 reads CASSLGTGAITFGANVLTF. The DNA of the CDR3 is TGTGCCAGCAGTTTGGGCACAGGGGCCATAACCTTTGGGGCCAACGTCCTGACTTTC.

This sequence joins TRBV7-8 and TRBJ2-7, with TRBD1 matching 9 bases. The CDR3 runs 17 residues. In germline, CDR1 is SGHVS, CDR2 FQNEAQ. V dropped 5 bases and J dropped 5; count of bases not matched to a gene: 16. DNA for the CDR3: TGTGCCAGCAGCCTAGGTTTGGGACAGGGTTTGTTAGACGAGCAGTACTTC. This codes for CASSLGLGQGLLDEQYF.

This sequence joins TRBV6-5 and TRBJ1-2; perhaps TRBD1 as D (6 bases). V lost 2 bases and J 3 bases, leaving 10 bases between the germline ends. CDR1 and CDR2 (germline): MNHEY, SVGAGI. The CDR3 runs to 14 residues. The CDR3, as DNA: TGTGCCAGCAGTTACGGTCGACAGGACTATGGCTACACCTTC. It yields the protein CASSYGRQDYGYTF.

This sequence joins TRBV14 and TRBJ1-4; no definite D call. The V and J ends lost 4 bases and 6 bases respectively, with 9 bases between them. In germline, CDR1 is SGHDN, CDR2 FVKESK. The CDR3 runs to 13 residues. CDR3 amino acids: CASSPGIYEKLFF. The CDR3, as DNA: TGTGCCAGCAGCCCCGGGATTTATGAAAAACTGTTTTTT.

The chain combines TRBV28 with TRBJ1-2, with 7 bases identical to TRBD1. J lost 6 bases, V lost 10 bases, and 8 bases had no gene match. The length of the CDR3 is 12 residues. Germline CDR1 and CDR2: MDHEN and SYDVKM. The CDR3: CATWDSSHGYTF. The DNA for the CDR3 is TGTGCCACCTGGGACAGCTCGCATGGCTACACCTTC.

The chain recombines TRBV5-6 with TRBJ1-5; D gene uncertain. Trimming shortened V by 0 bases and J by 5 bases, and 12 bases separated the two germline ends. This CDR3 spans 15 amino acids. Germline values: CDR1 SGHDT, CDR2 YYEEEE. The CDR3 region is CASSLALAVDQPQHF. For the CDR3, the DNA is TGTGCCAGCAGCTTGGCGTTGGCTGTTGATCAGCCCCAGCATTTT.

V is TRBV4-1 and J is TRBJ2-5; D is possibly TRBD1 (5 bases). The CDR3 totals 13 residues. V was cut by 4 bases and J by 5 bases, with 11 bases left in between. Germline CDR1 MGHRA, CDR2 YSYEKL. The CDR3, as DNA: TGCGCCAGCAGCCCGCAGGGTTTGGAGACCCAGTACTTC. Residues: CASSPQGLETQYF.

This chain joins TRBV5-1 and TRBJ1-4; 7 bases line up with TRBD1. Germline loops: CDR1 SGHRS, CDR2 YFSETQ. The CDR3 extends over 15 amino acids. V was clipped by 2 bases and J by 3 bases; unmatched bases: 4. The CDR3 DNA sequence: TGCGCCAGCAGCTTTTACAGGGGAGCTAATGAAAAACTGTTTTTT. Translation gives CASSFYRGANEKLFF.

V and J are TRBV27 and TRBJ1-5, with 7 bases identical to TRBD1. V shed 3 bases, J shed 7 bases, and the junction held 3 bases outside the gene matches. This CDR3 is built from 13 residues. CDR1 is MNHEY, CDR2 SMNVEV, per germline (reference sequence). CDR3 amino acids: CASSLTGSQPQHF. CDR3 nucleotide sequence: TGTGCCAGCAGTTTGACAGGGTCACAGCCCCAGCATTTT.

This chain joins TRBV7-2 and TRBJ2-7; 11 bases fit TRBD1. CDR1 SGHTA and CDR2 FQGNSA come from the germline V gene. The CDR3 spans 15 residues. J lost 2 bases, V lost 5 bases, and 5 bases had no gene match. In DNA, the CDR3 is TGTGCCAGCAGCACCCGGGACAGGGGGACCTACGAGCAGTACTTC. This translates into CASSTRDRGTYEQYF.

The chain recombines TRBV27 with TRBJ2-7; 10 bases are a match to TRBD1. There are 14 residues in the CDR3. Germline CDR1 is MNHEY and CDR2 is SMNVEV (reference sequence). V shed 7 bases, J shed 0 bases, and the junction held 3 bases outside the gene matches. In DNA, the CDR3 is TGTGCCAGCATGCGGACAGGGGGCTCCTACGAGCAGTACTTC. Translating gives CASMRTGGSYEQYF.

CDR3 DNA: TGTGCCAGCAGCCCCCGGGTTCTCTATGGCTACACCTTC. This sequence encodes CASSPRVLYGYTF. The rearrangement links TRBV7-9 to TRBJ1-2; D not resolved. Trimming removed 5 bases at V and 4 bases at J, with 11 bases between. The CDR3 has 13 residues. Germline V gene sequence: CDR1 SEHNR, CDR2 FQNEAQ (reference sequence). Supplemented by reference TRBV7-9 and TRBJ1-2, the full variable domain reads DTGVSQNPRHKITKRGQNVTFRCDPISEHNRLYWYRQTLGQGPEFLTYFQNEAQLEKSRLLSDRFSAERPKGSFSTLEIQRTEQGDSAMYLCASSPRVLYGYTFGSGTRLTVV.

The chain is built from TRBV6-6 and TRBJ2-7; 9 nucleotides line up with TRBD1. The length of the CDR3 is 14 residues. Germline V gene data show CDR1 as MNHNY and CDR2 as SVGAGI (reference sequence). V lost 7 bases and J lost 6; bases outside the gene matches: 10. CDR3 nucleotides: TGTGCCAGCAACAGGGGGCGCGGGTCTCCCGAGCAGTACTTC. It translates to CASNRGRGSPEQYF.

This sequence joins TRBV2 and TRBJ2-2; TRBD1 matches at 8 bases. Germline CDR1 reads SNHLY; CDR2 reads FYNNEI. The CDR3 runs to 15 residues. Trimming at V came to 5 bases and at J to 8 bases, leaving 10 bases not matched to a gene. CDR3 sequence (DNA): TGTGCCAGCAGTCCTAGACAGGGGAGACTGGGGGAGCTGTTTTTT. Its translation: CASSPRQGRLGELFF.

This clone is a singleton in its sample. This chain joins TRBV4-1 and TRBJ1-2, with 7 bases fitting TRBD1. Looked up from germline, CDR1 is MGHRA and CDR2 is YSYEKL. The trim removed 1 base at V and 3 bases at J, leaving 8 bases unmatched. This CDR3 contains 16 residues. CDR3 region: CASSQGAIGGHYGYTF. The DNA for the CDR3 is TGCGCCAGCAGCCAAGGAGCTATAGGGGGCCACTATGGCTACACCTTC.

This clone was picked up one time. This rearrangement joins TRBV6-5 to TRBJ1-1; no clear D. V was cut by 1 base and J by 1 base, with 4 bases left in between. The CDR3 sequence is 13 residues long. From germline, CDR1 is MNHEY and CDR2 SVGAGI. CDR3 loop: CASSYYKNTEAFF. The CDR3 DNA reads TGTGCCAGCAGTTACTATAAGAACACTGAAGCTTTCTTT.

Here the CDR3 reads CASRPTGGETQYF. As DNA, the CDR3 is TGTGCCAGTAGGCCTACAGGGGGAGAGACCCAGTACTTC. The genes are TRBV19 and TRBJ2-5, with 8 bases lining up with TRBD1. The CDR3 runs 13 residues. Germline CDR1 reads LNHDA; CDR2 reads SQIVND (reference sequence). V lost 6 bases, J lost 4 bases, and 4 bases stayed unmatched.

The chain combines TRBV3-1 (or the pseudogene TRBV3-2) with TRBJ2-7; the match to TRBD1 covers 7 bases. Germline trimming cut 4 bases from V and 6 bases from J; bases unmatched to any gene: 3. This CDR3 comprises 12 residues. Germline-derived CDR1 and CDR2 are LGHDT and YNNKEL (reference sequence). CDR3 in amino acids: CASSPRGSEQYF. The CDR3, as DNA: TGTGCCAGCAGCCCCAGGGGGTCCGAGCAGTACTTC.

The V call is TRBV6-2 or TRBV6-3, the J call TRBJ2-1, with TRBD2 identical over 12 bases. The CDR3 runs 20 residues. With V trimmed by 4 bases and J by 2 bases, 15 bases remained unmatched. Germline CDR1 and CDR2: MNHEY and SVGEGT. CDR3 bases: TGTGCCAGCAGTTTTAACCGAGCTAGCGGGGGGGCCCATCCCTACAATGAGCAGTTCTTC. Its protein is CASSFNRASGGAHPYNEQFF.